The 9 T cell receptor beta chains in this list originate from one sample, sequenced in a study of beta chain features in type 1 diabetes. Findings and limits, study-wide: Among patients with Type 1 diabetes, TCRB CDR3s were moderately but significantly shorter in every one of the four CD4+ subsets.

Sequencing targeted expressed TCRB transcripts, as all isolated RNA had been reverse transcribed. Sequenced by immunoSEQ multiplex PCR; TCRdb stores in-frame clones only, minus some. This sample carries hundreds of thousands of clones, roughly 13% of them seen once, and the ten largest clones take 0.022%. Antigen specificity for these receptors is unknown. The sequenced sample consisted of naive CD4+ T cells from blood. These receptors originate from a man aged 18-30 years with type 1 diabetes.

The V and J genes are TRBV10-3 and TRBJ2-3, with unresolved D. Trimming removed 8 bases at V and 2 bases at J, with 11 bases between. In germline, CDR1 is ENHRY, CDR2 SYGVKD. The length of the CDR3 is 13 residues. The CDR3 reads CAIGLSNTDTQYF. As DNA, the CDR3 is TGTGCCATCGGTCTATCGAACACAGATACGCAGTATTTT.

This clone turned up a few times. The chain couples TRBV7-9 to TRBJ2-2, with TRBD1 identical over 8 bases. The germline V gene has CDR1 SEHNR and CDR2 FQNEAQ (reference sequence). CDR3 size: 15 residues. V trimming: 3 bases; J trimming: 3 bases; junction bases outside the gene matches: 3. This CDR3 reads CASSFQGAHTGELFF. For the CDR3, the DNA is TGTGCCAGCAGCTTCCAGGGGGCGCACACCGGGGAGCTGTTTTTT.

This clone was detected a few times. This chain joins TRBV2 and TRBJ1-6; no reliable D call. This CDR3 is built from 12 residues. Looked up from germline, CDR1 is SNHLY and CDR2 is FYNNEI. V was clipped by 6 bases and J by 7 bases, with 7 bases between them. For the CDR3, the DNA is TGTGCCAGCAGCTGGGGAAATTCACCCCTCCACTTT. It codes for CASSWGNSPLHF.

Comment on this clone: Other DNA sequences in the same sample also yield this CDR3. This chain connects TRBV4-1 to TRBJ1-2; D not certain. The germline CDR1 and CDR2 sequences are MGHRA and YSYEKL. The CDR3 is 13 amino acids. With 0 bases removed from V and 3 bases from J, the gap between germline ends came to 5 bases. The CDR3 coding sequence is TGCGCCAGCAGCCAAGAGGGATACTATGGCTACACCTTC. This translates into CASSQEGYYGYTF.

A few counts support this clone. The chain combines TRBV6-1 with TRBJ2-2; unclear D gene. V shed 6 bases and J shed 7 bases, with 12 bases lying between them. CDR1 is MNHNS and CDR2 is SASEGT in the germline V gene. The CDR3 runs 13 residues. The chain's CDR3 is CASSPLLYGELFF. The CDR3 DNA sequence: TGTGCCAGCAGCCCATTGTTGTACGGGGAGCTGTTTTTT.

The V call is TRBV28, the J call TRBJ2-7; the match to TRBD1 covers 8 bases. Trimming cost V 9 bases and J 3 bases; bases outside gene matches: 10. CDR1 and CDR2 (germline): MDHEN, SYDVKM. There are 14 residues in the CDR3. CDR3 sequence (DNA): TGTGCCAGTGGCTCCGGGACAGGAGTCTACGAGCAGTACTTC. This gives the protein CASGSGTGVYEQYF.

The J gene is TRBJ1-1, the V gene TRBV13; 8 bases are a match to TRBD1. J gave up 5 bases and V 2 bases, and 4 bases lay outside the gene matches. The CDR3 consists of 14 residues. CDR1 PRHDT and CDR2 FYEKMQ come from the germline V gene (reference sequence). For the CDR3, the DNA is TGTGCCAGCAGCTTAAGGACAGGGTTGACTGAAGCTTTCTTT. Amino acids: CASSLRTGLTEAFF.

The chain links TRBV10-2 to TRBJ2-3, with TRBD1 matching 7 bases. Germline trimming cut 6 bases from V and 1 base from J; bases unmatched to any gene: 16. The CDR3 is made up of 18 amino acids. Germline assignment: CDR1 WSHSY and CDR2 SAAADI. The CDR3 sequence is CASSDWGDRVGGTDTQYF. CDR3 nucleotides: TGCGCCAGCAGCGACTGGGGAGACAGGGTAGGAGGCACAGATACGCAGTATTTT.

The chain is built from TRBV5-4 and TRBJ2-1; 9 nucleotides align to TRBD2. Germline loops: CDR1 SGHNT, CDR2 YYREEE (reference sequence). J was trimmed by 4 bases and V by 10 bases; bases with no gene match: 12. This CDR3 comprises 15 residues. CDR3 nucleotide sequence: TGTGCCCTACGGGCGGGGGGGCCGAGGTACAATGAGCAGTTCTTC. Its translation is CALRAGGPRYNEQFF.